These 22 T cell receptor beta chains were sequenced from one sample in a study of T cell repertoires in cytomegalovirus infection. TCRdb reanalysed the reads using MiXCR and keeps one entry per CDR3 protein. The sample shows about 260,000 distinct CDR3 sequences, roughly 13% of them seen only once. Sequenced: PBMCs. The origin of the receptors is a human donor in good health (CMV status not recorded). Some clones in this sample may be carry-over from other donors' samples.

This clonotype was recorded a few times. The genes are TRBV20-1 and TRBJ2-3, with D tentatively TRBD1 or TRBD2 (6 bases each). The V end was cut by 0 bases, the J end by 3 bases, with 13 bases between. The CDR3 runs to 15 residues. Per the germline V gene, CDR1 is DFQATT and CDR2 is SNEGSKA (reference sequence). DNA for the CDR3: TGCAGTGCTAGAGATCAGGGGAGGATGACAGATACGCAGTATTTT. It specifies CSARDQGRMTDTQYF.

The V gene is TRBV19, the J gene TRBJ2-1; maybe TRBD1 (6 bases). Germline-derived CDR1 and CDR2 are LNHDA and SQIVND (reference sequence). Trimming stripped 6 bases from V and 4 bases from J, with 16 bases between. The CDR3 spans 15 residues. The CDR3 sequence: CASSKTGPFYNEQFF. In nucleotides, the CDR3 is TGTGCCAGTAGCAAGACAGGTCCCTTTTACAATGAGCAGTTCTTC.

This clonotype came up a few times. J is TRBJ1-1 and V is TRBV7-6; D remains unclear. This CDR3 region has 14 residues. V was cut by 1 base and J by 1 base, with 7 bases left in between. Per the germline V gene, CDR1 is SGHVS and CDR2 is FNYEAQ. The CDR3 nucleotides read TGTGCCAGCAGCTTAGTAAGTTCGAACACTGAAGCTTTCTTT. Amino acid sequence: CASSLVSSNTEAFF.

This clonotype was found a few times. The V and J genes are TRBV2 and TRBJ2-7; tentatively, D is TRBD1 (7 bases). V was cut by 7 bases and J by 4 bases, with 32 bases left in between. CDR1 is SNHLY and CDR2 is FYNNEI in the germline V gene. This CDR3 region has 19 residues. The CDR3 DNA is TGTGCCAGCACGGGAGCGGAGGGGACCCGGGACAGAGGTTATTACGAGCAGTACTTC. Residues: CASTGAEGTRDRGYYEQYF.

This clonotype was seen only a few times. A much bigger clone sits one base away, suggesting this may be a read error. The V gene is TRBV3-1, the J gene TRBJ2-1, with D possibly matching TRBD1 (6 bases). CDR3 length equals 14 residues. V was pared by 4 bases and J by 0 bases, with 7 bases between. Germline CDR1 LGHDT, CDR2 YNNKEL (reference sequence). Here the CDR3 reads CASSRTASYNEQFF. The CDR3 DNA is TGTGCCAGCAGCCGGACAGCCTCCTACAATGAGCAGTTCTTC.

This clonotype showed up many times. This sequence joins TRBV27 and TRBJ2-7; 9 bases line up with TRBD2. The junction had 9 bases not matched to a gene; V was cut back by 3 bases and J by 0 bases. CDR1 and CDR2 (germline): MNHEY, SMNVEV (reference sequence). The CDR3 loop spans 17 amino acids. CDR3 DNA: TGTGCCAGCAGTTTGGCTAGCGGGACTACCGCCTCCTACGAGCAGTACTTC. This sequence encodes CASSLASGTTASYEQYF.

This clonotype was recorded many times. The chain recombines TRBV7-2 with TRBJ2-7, with TRBD2 identical over 14 bases. Per germline, CDR1 SGHTA and CDR2 FQGNSA. The junction had 11 bases not matched to a gene; V was cut back by 3 bases and J by 4 bases. The CDR3 covers 18 residues. The CDR3 loop is CASSFTGTSGSVRYEQYF. The CDR3 DNA is TGTGCCAGCAGCTTCACCGGGACTAGCGGGAGTGTTAGGTACGAGCAGTACTTC.

This clonotype was counted ten times or more. V is TRBV7-2 and J is TRBJ2-1; D gene uncertain. Trimming pared 0 bases from V and 1 base from J, leaving 4 bases between. Per germline, CDR1 SGHTA and CDR2 FQGNSA. This CDR3 contains 14 residues. CDR3 loop: CASSLARSYNEQFF. The CDR3 DNA follows: TGTGCCAGCAGCTTAGCGAGGTCCTACAATGAGCAGTTCTTC.

This clonotype was seen more than once but under ten times. The rearrangement joins TRBV2 to TRBJ1-1; no clear D gene. The CDR3 contains 10 residues. Trimming cost V 7 bases and J 7 bases, with 7 bases left between them. CDR1 is SNHLY and CDR2 is FYNNEI in the germline V gene. CDR3 nucleotide sequence: TGTGCCAGCATGGGATTTGAAGCTTTCTTT. This codes for CASMGFEAFF.

This clonotype was seen more than once but under ten times. A much larger clonotype is one base distant, so this may be a read error. This rearrangement joins TRBV3-1 to TRBJ1-1; D gene unclear. Germline V CDR1 and CDR2: LGHDT, YNNKEL (reference sequence). The CDR3 has 12 amino acids. Between the trimmed V and J ends, which lost 3 bases and 0 bases, there was a span of 2 bases. The CDR3 loop reads CASSQVNTEAFF. The CDR3 DNA reads as TGTGCCAGCAGCCAGGTGAACACTGAAGCTTTCTTT.

This clonotype was detected many times. J is TRBJ1-1 and V is TRBV20-1, with D possibly being TRBD1 (5 bases). Germline V gives CDR1 DFQATT, CDR2 SNEGSKA (reference sequence). The ends were cut back, 5 bases at V and 5 bases at J, with 12 bases in the middle. The CDR3 has 12 residues. The DNA of the CDR3 is TGCAGTGCTCTGGGGGAGGGGACTGAAGCTTTCTTT. Translation: CSALGEGTEAFF.

The table lists this clonotype with many counts. The chain has TRBV14 and TRBJ2-2, with 8 nucleotides matching TRBD2. CDR1 SGHDN and CDR2 FVKESK come from the germline V gene. V lost 4 bases to trimming and J lost 0 bases; unmatched junction nucleotides: 13. The CDR3 has 19 amino acids. CDR3 residues: CASSPHSGSTLSNTGELFF. In DNA, the CDR3 is TGTGCCAGCAGCCCCCACAGCGGGAGCACCCTTTCGAACACCGGGGAGCTGTTTTTT.

In this sample, this clonotype turned up many times. The V call is TRBV7-8, the J call TRBJ2-5; TRBD2 agrees at 9 bases. CDR3 length: 16 residues. V shed 3 bases and J 2 bases; nucleotides not matched to a gene: 7. Germline CDR1 SGHVS, CDR2 FQNEAQ. The DNA for the CDR3 is TGTGCCAGCAGCTTCGGTACTAGCGGGTTACAAGAGACCCAGTACTTC. This translates into CASSFGTSGLQETQYF.

This rearrangement joins TRBV5-1 to TRBJ1-4; no firm D call. Germline CDR1 and CDR2: SGHRS and YFSETQ. V lost 4 bases and J lost 3, with 13 bases in between. The CDR3 is 15 amino acids. The CDR3 DNA reads as TGCGCCAGCAGCAGGACCGCGGACGCTAATGAAAAACTGTTTTTT. Protein: CASSRTADANEKLFF.

This clonotype was picked up many times. This rearrangement joins TRBV7-2 to TRBJ1-1; unclear D gene. Germline V lookup: CDR1 SGHTA, CDR2 FQGNSA. The CDR3 spans 15 residues. Deletions cut 2 bases from V and 4 bases from J, with 14 bases between. DNA of the CDR3: TGTGCCAGCAGCTTAACGACGGCGGCTAGCACTGAAGCTTTCTTT. Its translation is CASSLTTAASTEAFF.

This clonotype was recorded many times. This rearrangement joins TRBV6-5 to TRBJ2-7, with TRBD2 matching 7 bases. CDR1 and CDR2 from the germline V gene are MNHEY and SVGAGI. The V segment lost 2 bases and the J segment 4 bases; nucleotides outside the gene matches: 11. There are 16 residues in the CDR3. CDR3 nucleotides: TGTGCCAGCAGTTACCTAGACGCGGGACTAAGTTACGAGCAGTACTTC. It yields the protein CASSYLDAGLSYEQYF.

This clonotype was found many times. CDR3 residues: CASSSPGVMMAQYF. The CDR3 coding sequence is TGTGCCAGCAGCTCCCCAGGAGTCATGATGGCCCAGTACTTC. This chain joins TRBV7-9 and TRBJ2-5; D is ambiguous. Germline V gene sequence: CDR1 SEHNR, CDR2 FQNEAQ (reference sequence). The germline V and J ends were trimmed by 4 bases and 9 bases, with 18 bases remaining between them. The CDR3 sequence is 14 residues long.

Ten or more counts support this clonotype. The V call is TRBV4-1, the J call TRBJ2-3, with 7 bases that match TRBD2. The length of the CDR3 is 16 residues. V gave up 3 bases and J gave up 0 bases; unmatched junction bases: 6. Germline V gene sequence: CDR1 MGHRA, CDR2 YSYEKL. The chain's CDR3 is CASSHDPGGSTDTQYF. CDR3 nucleotide sequence: TGCGCCAGCAGCCATGATCCCGGGGGGAGCACAGATACGCAGTATTTT.

This clonotype appeared many times. The gene calls are TRBV5-6 and TRBJ2-5; possible D gene TRBD1, 6 bases. The CDR3 extends over 15 amino acids. The V end was cut by 5 bases, the J end by 2 bases, with 16 bases between. Germline-derived CDR1 and CDR2 are SGHDT and YYEEEE. CDR3 sequence: CASSIRDIGQETQYF. CDR3 DNA sequence: TGTGCCAGCAGTATCCGGGACATCGGGCAAGAGACCCAGTACTTC.

This clonotype was seen at least ten times. The CDR3 region has the DNA TGTGCCAGCAGCCCGAACAGGGGGAATACCGGGGAGCTGTTTTTT. It yields the protein CASSPNRGNTGELFF. The V and J genes are TRBV7-3 and TRBJ2-2, with TRBD1 matching over 8 bases. Germline CDR1 is SGHTA and CDR2 is FQGTGA. J gave up 5 bases and V 5 bases, and 7 bases lay outside the gene matches. The CDR3 totals 15 residues.

This clonotype was observed a handful of times. The chain is built from TRBV7-3 and TRBJ2-5; D perhaps matches TRBD1 (5 bases). The germline V and J ends were trimmed by 2 bases and 5 bases, with 18 bases remaining between them. The CDR3 spans 16 residues. Per germline, CDR1 SGHTA and CDR2 FQGTGA. The CDR3 here is CASSLLGRVGSETQYF. The CDR3 coding sequence is TGTGCCAGCAGCTTATTGGGCAGGGTGGGTTCCGAGACCCAGTACTTC.

This clonotype was recorded at least ten times. This rearrangement joins TRBV10-3 to TRBJ2-3; a weak D match, TRBD2 (5 bases). The CDR3 consists of 12 residues. Looked up from germline, CDR1 is ENHRY and CDR2 is SYGVKD. Trimming left V 8 bases short and J 0 bases short, with 6 bases between. CDR3 sequence: CAIGLSTDTQYF. In nucleotides, the CDR3 is TGTGCCATCGGACTCAGCACAGATACGCAGTATTTT.